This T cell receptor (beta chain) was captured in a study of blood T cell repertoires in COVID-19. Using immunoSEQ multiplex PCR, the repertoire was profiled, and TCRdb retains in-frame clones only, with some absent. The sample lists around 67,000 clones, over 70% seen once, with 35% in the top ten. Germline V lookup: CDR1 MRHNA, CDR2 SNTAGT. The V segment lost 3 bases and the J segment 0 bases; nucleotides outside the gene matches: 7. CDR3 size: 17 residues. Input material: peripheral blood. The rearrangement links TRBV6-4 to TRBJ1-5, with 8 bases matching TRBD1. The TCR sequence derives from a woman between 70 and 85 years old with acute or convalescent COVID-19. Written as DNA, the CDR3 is TGTGCCAGCAGTGAAATAACAGGGGGACATAGCAATCAGCCCCAGCATTTT. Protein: CASSEITGGHSNQPQHF.